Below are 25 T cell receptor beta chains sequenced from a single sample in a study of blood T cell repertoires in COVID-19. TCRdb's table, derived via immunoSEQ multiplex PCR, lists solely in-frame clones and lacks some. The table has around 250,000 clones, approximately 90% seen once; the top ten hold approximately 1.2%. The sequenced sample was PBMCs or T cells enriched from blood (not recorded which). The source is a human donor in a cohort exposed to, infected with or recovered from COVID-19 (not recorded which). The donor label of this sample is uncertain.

CDR3 loop: CASSSLAGAEGNTIYF. As DNA, the CDR3 is TGTGCCAGCAGTTCTCTAGCGGGAGCCGAAGGAAACACCATATATTTT. V and J are TRBV28 and TRBJ1-3, with D hard to call. CDR1 MDHEN and CDR2 SYDVKM come from the germline V gene. The CDR3 contains 16 residues. V lost 4 bases to trimming and J lost 4 bases, with 17 bases between them. The variable domain in full, with the rest retrieved from reference TRBV28 and TRBJ1-3, is DVKVTQSSRYLVKRTGEKVFLECVQDMDHENMFWYRQDPGLGLRLIYFSYDVKMKEKGDIPEGYSVSREKKERFSLILESASTNQTSMYLCASSSLAGAEGNTIYFGEGSWLTVV.

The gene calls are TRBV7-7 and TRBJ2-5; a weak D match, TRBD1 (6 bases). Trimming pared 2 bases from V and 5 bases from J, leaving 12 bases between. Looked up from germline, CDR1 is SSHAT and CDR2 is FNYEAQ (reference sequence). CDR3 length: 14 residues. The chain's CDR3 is CASSLYGQGETQYF. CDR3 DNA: TGTGCCAGCAGCTTATACGGGCAGGGGGAGACCCAGTACTTC.

CDR3 coding DNA: TGTGCCAGCAGTGACAGGGTTTGGGGCTACACCTTC. Its protein is CASSDRVWGYTF. V gene TRBV6-1 combines with J gene TRBJ1-2, with D possibly matching TRBD1 (5 bases). Trimming shortened V by 3 bases and J by 8 bases, and 10 bases separated the two germline ends. Germline-derived CDR1 and CDR2 are MNHNS and SASEGT. This CDR3 contains 12 residues.

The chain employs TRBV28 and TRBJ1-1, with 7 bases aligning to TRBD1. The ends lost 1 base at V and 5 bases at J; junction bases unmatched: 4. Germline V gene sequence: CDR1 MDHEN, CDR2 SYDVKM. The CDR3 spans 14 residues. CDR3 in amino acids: CASSLYYRGTEAFF. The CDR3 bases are TGTGCCAGCAGTTTATACTACAGGGGAACTGAAGCTTTCTTT.

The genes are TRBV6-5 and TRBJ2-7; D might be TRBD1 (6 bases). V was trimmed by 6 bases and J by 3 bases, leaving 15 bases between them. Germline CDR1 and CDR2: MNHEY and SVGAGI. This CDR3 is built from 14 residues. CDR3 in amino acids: CASRRQVLNYEQYF. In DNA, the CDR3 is TGTGCCAGCAGACGACAGGTACTGAACTACGAGCAGTACTTC.

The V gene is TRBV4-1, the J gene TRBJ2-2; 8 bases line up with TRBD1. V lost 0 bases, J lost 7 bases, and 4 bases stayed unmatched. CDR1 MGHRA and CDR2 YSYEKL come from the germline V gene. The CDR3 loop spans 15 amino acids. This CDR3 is CASSQDAGQGGELFF. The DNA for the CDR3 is TGCGCCAGCAGCCAAGACGCCGGACAGGGCGGGGAGCTGTTTTTT.

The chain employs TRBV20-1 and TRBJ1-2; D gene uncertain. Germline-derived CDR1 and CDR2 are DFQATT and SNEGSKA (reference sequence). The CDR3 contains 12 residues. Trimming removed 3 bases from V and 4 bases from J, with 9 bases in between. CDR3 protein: CSASGPGYGYTF. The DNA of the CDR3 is TGCAGTGCTAGTGGGCCGGGCTATGGCTACACCTTC.

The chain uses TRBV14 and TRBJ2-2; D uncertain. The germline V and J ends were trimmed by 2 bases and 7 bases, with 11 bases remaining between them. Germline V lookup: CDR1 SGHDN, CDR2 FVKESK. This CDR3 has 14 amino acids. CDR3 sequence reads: CASSQFGLNGELFF. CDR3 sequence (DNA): TGTGCCAGCAGCCAATTTGGGCTTAACGGGGAGCTGTTTTTT.

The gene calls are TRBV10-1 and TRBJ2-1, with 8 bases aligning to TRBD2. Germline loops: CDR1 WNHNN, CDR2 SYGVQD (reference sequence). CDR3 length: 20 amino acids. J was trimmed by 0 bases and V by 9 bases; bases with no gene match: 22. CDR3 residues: CARLRGTRRLAGYSYNEQFF. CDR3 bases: TGCGCCAGGCTGCGAGGGACACGGAGGCTAGCGGGCTACTCCTACAATGAGCAGTTCTTC.

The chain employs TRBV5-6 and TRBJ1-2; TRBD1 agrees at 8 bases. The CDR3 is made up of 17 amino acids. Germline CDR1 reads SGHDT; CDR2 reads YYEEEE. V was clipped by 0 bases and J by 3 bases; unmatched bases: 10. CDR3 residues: CASSLAGGPPRDYGYTF. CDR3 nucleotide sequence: TGTGCCAGCAGCTTGGCAGGGGGCCCACCTCGAGACTATGGCTACACCTTC.

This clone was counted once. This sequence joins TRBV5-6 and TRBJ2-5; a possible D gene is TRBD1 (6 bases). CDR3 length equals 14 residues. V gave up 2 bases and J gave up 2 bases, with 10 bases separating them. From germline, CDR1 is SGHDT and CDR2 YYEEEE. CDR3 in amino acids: CASSLGTPQETQYF. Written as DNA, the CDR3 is TGTGCCAGCAGCTTAGGGACACCGCAAGAGACCCAGTACTTC.

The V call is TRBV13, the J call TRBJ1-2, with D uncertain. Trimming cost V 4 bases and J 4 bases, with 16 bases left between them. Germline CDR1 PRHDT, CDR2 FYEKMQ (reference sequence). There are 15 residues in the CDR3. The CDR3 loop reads CASSYSLGEGYGYTF. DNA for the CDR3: TGTGCCAGCAGCTACAGCCTCGGGGAGGGCTATGGCTACACCTTC.

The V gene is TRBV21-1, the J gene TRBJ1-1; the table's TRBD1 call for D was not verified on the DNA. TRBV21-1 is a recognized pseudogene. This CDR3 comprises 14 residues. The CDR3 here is CACSSATGVTEAFF. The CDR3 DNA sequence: TGTGCCTGCTCCTCGGCGACAGGGGTCACTGAAGCTTTCTTT.

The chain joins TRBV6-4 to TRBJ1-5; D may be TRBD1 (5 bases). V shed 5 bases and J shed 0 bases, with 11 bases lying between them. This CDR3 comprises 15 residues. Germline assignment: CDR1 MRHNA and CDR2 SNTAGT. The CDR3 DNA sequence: TGTGCCAGCAGTCCGCGACAGCCTAGCAATCAGCCCCAGCATTTT. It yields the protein CASSPRQPSNQPQHF.

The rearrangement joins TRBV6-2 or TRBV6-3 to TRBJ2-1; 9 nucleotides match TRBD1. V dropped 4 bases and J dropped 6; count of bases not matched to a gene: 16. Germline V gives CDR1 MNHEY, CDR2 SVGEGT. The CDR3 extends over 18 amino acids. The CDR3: CASSSRAGTGWAGNEQFF. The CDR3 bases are TGTGCCAGCAGTTCCCGTGCCGGGACAGGGTGGGCGGGCAATGAGCAGTTCTTC.

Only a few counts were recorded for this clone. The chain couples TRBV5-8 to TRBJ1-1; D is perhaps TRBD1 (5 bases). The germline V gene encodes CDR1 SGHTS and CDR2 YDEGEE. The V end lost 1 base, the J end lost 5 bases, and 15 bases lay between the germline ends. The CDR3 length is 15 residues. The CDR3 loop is CASSLYQGSKTEAFF. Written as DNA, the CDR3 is TGTGCCAGCAGCTTGTACCAGGGCTCCAAGACTGAAGCTTTCTTT. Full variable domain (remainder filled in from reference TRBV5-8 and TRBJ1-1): EAGVTQSPTHLIKTRGQQATLRCSPISGHTSVYWYQQALGLGLQFLLWYDEGEERNRGNFPPRFSGRQFPNYSSELNVNALELEDSALYLCASSLYQGSKTEAFFGQGTRLTVV.

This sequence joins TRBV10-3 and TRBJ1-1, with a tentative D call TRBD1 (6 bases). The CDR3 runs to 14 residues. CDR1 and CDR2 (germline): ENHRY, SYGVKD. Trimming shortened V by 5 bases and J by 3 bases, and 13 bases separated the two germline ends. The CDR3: CAISTRAGDTEAFF. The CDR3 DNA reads TGTGCCATCAGTACGCGGGCAGGGGACACTGAAGCTTTCTTT.

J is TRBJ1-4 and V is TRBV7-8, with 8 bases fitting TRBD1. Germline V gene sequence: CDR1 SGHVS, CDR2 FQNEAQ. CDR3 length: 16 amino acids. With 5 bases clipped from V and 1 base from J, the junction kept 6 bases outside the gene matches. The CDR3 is CASSLTGGGTNEKLFF. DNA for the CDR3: TGTGCCAGCAGCCTCACAGGGGGAGGAACTAATGAAAAACTGTTTTTT.

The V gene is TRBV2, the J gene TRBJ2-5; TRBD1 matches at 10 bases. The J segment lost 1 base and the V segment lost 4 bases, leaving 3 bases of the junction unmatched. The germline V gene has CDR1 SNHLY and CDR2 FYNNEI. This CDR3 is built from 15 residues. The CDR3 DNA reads TGTGCCAGCAGTGTGGACAGGGGGATCCAAGAGACCCAGTACTTC. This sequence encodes CASSVDRGIQETQYF.

CDR3 DNA sequence: TGCAGCGTTGAAGACGTAGGGGAAGGGTACGAGCAGTACTTC. This codes for CSVEDVGEGYEQYF. The rearrangement joins TRBV29-1 to TRBJ2-7, with D possibly being TRBD1 (5 bases). CDR1 is SQVTM and CDR2 is ANQGSEA in the germline V gene. The CDR3 has 14 amino acids. The V end lost 0 bases, the J end lost 4 bases, and 13 bases lay between the germline ends.

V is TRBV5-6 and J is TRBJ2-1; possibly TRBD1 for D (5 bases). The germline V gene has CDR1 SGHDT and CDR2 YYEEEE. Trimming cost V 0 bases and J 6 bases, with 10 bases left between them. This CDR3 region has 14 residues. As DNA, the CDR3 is TGTGCCAGCAGCTTGGGACAGAACCCCAATGAGCAGTTCTTC. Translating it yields CASSLGQNPNEQFF.

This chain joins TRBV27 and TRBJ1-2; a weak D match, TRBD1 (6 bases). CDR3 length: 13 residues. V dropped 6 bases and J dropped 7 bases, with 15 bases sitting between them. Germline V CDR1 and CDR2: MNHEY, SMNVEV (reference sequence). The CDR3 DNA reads TGTGCCAGCAGGTCATCAGGGGCAAGTGGCTACACCTTC. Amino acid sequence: CASRSSGASGYTF.

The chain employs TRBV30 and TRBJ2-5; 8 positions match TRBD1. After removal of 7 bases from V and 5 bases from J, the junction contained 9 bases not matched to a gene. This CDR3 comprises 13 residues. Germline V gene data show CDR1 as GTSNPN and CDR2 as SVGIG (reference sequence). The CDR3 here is CASQTGGTETQYF. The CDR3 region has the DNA TGTGCCTCACAAACAGGGGGAACGGAGACCCAGTACTTC.

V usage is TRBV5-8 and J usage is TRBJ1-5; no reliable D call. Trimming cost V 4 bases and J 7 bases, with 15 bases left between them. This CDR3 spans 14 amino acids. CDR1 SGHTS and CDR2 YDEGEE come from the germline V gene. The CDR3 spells CASSPLGVGQPQHF. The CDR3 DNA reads TGTGCCAGCAGCCCCCTCGGGGTCGGCCAGCCCCAGCATTTT.

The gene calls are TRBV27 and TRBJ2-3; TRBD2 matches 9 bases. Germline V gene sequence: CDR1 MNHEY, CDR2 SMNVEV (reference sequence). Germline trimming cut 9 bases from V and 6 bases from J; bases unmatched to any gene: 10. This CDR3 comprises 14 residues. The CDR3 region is CASGSGGPGDTQYF. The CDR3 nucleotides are TGTGCCAGTGGTAGCGGGGGTCCCGGGGATACGCAGTATTTT.